The clone carrying this T cell receptor (beta chain) was counted ten times or more. It was with a sample-barcoded 5' primer and a J-beta primer mix that a second PCR of roughly 6 to 11 cycles was run. TCRdb recomputed calls from the 5' RACE reads with MiXCR, one row per CDR3 protein. In the table there are some 320,000 distinct CDR3 sequences, roughly a quarter of which are singletons. The sample comes from a study of blood T cells in healthy people across ages. Germline CDR1 is SQVTM and CDR2 is ANQGSEA. V shed 3 bases and J shed 5 bases, with 10 bases lying between them. The CDR3 is made up of 12 amino acids.

The chain recombines TRBV29-1 with TRBJ2-5; no clear D gene. The TCR was taken from a woman between 70 and 85 years old in good health. Sequencing was done on a sample of blood. The CDR3: CSVEIEVETQYF. The DNA for the CDR3 is TGCAGCGTTGAGATAGAAGTGGAGACCCAGTACTTC.